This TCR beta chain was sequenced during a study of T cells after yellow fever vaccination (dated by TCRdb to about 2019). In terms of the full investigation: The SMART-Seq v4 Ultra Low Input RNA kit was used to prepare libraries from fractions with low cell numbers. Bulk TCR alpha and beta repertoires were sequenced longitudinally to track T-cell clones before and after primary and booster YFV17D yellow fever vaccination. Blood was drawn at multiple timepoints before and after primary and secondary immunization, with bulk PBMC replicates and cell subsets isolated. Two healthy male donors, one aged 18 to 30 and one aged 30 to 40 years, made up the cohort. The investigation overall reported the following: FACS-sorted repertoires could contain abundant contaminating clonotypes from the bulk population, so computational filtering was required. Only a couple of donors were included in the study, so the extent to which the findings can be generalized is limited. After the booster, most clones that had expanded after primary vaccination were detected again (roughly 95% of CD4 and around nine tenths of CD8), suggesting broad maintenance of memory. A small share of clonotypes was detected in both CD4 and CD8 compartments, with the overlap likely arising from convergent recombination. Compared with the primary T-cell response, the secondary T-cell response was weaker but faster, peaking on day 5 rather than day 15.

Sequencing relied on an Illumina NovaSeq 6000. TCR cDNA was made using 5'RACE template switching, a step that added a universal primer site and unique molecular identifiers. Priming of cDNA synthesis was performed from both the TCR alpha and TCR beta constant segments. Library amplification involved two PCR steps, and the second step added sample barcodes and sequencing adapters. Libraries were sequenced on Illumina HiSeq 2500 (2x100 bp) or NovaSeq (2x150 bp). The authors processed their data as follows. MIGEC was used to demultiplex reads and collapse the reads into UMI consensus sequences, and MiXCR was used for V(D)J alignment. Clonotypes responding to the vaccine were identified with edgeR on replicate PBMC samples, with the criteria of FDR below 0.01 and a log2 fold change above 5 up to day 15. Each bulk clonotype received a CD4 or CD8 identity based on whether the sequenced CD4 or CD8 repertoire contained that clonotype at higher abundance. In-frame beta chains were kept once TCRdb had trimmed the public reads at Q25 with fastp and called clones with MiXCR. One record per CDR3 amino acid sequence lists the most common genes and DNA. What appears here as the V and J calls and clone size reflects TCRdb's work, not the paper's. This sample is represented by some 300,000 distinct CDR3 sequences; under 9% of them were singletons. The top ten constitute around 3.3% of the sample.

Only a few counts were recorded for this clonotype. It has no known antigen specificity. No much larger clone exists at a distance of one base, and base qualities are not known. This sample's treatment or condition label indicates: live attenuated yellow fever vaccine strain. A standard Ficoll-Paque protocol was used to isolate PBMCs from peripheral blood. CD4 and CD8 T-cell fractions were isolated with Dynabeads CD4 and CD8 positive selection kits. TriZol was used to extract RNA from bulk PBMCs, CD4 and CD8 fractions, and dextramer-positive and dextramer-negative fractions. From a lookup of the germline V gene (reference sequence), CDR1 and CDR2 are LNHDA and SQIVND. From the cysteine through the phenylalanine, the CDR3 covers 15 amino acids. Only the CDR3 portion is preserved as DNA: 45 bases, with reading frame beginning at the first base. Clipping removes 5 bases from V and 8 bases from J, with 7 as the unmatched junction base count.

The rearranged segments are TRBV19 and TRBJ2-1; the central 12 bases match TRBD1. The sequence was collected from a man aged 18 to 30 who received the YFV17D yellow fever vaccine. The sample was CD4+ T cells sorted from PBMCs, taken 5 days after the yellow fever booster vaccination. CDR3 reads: CASSPGTGGFDEQFF. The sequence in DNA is TGTGCCAGTAGTCCCGGGACAGGGGGCTTCGATGAGCAGTTCTTC.